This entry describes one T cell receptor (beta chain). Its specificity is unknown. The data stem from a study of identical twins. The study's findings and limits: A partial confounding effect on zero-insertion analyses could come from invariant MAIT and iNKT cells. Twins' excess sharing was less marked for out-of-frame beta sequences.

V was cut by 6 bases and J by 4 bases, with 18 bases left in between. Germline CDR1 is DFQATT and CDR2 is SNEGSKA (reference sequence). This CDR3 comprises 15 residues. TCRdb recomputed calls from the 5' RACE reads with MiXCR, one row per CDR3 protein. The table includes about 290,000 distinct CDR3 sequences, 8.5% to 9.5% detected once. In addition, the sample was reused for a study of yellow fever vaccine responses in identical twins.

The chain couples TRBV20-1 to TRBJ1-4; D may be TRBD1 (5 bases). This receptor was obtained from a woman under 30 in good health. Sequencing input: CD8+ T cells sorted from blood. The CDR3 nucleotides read TGCAGTGCGGAATCTGGGACGGTGGTTAATGAAAAACTGTTTTTT. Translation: CSAESGTVVNEKLFF.